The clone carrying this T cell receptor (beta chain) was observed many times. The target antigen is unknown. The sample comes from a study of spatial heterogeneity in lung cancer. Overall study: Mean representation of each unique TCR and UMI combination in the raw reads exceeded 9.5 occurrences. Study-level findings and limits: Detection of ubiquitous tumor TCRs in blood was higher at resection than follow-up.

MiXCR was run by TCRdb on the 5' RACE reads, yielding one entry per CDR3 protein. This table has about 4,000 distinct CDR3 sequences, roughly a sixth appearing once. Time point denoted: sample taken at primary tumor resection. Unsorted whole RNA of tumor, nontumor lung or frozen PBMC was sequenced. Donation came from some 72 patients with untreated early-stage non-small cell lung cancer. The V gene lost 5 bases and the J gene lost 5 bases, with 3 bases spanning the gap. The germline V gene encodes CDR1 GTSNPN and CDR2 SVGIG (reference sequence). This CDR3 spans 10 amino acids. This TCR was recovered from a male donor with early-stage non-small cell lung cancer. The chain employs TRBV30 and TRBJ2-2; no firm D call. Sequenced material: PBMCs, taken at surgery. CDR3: CAWGTGELFF. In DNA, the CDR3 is TGTGCCTGGGGTACCGGGGAGCTGTTTTTT.